In this sample, the clone carrying this T cell receptor beta chain turned up a few times. Antigen unknown. This sample was taken from a study of T-cell memory formation after mild COVID-19. Background on the study: Each donor largely had its own TCR clusters. The study's findings and limits: CD4+ clones that contracted lay mainly in CM and EM; CD8+ ones lay in EMRA.

TCR alpha and TCR beta cDNA libraries carrying sample barcodes and UMIs came from 5'RACE with constant-segment primers. TCRdb ran MiXCR on the 5' RACE reads and lists one entry per CDR3 protein. This sample carries more than 300,000 distinct CDR3 sequences, roughly an eighth of them seen once, and the ten largest clones take approximately 21%. Germline V gene sequence: CDR1 DFQATT, CDR2 SNEGSKA (reference sequence). The CDR3 sequence is 15 residues long. The ends were cut back, 1 base at V and 3 bases at J, with 15 bases in the middle. V and J are TRBV20-1 and TRBJ1-2; D gene ambiguous. The TCR comes from a man younger than 35 who had mild COVID-19 (a few samples of this study predate the infection). Cell type and time point are not known. Sample: PBMCs or a T cell subset sorted from them (not recorded which). In nucleotides, the CDR3 is TGCAGTGCTAGAGCGCCAGCCACCTTACACTATGGCTACACCTTC. Amino acids: CSARAPATLHYGYTF.